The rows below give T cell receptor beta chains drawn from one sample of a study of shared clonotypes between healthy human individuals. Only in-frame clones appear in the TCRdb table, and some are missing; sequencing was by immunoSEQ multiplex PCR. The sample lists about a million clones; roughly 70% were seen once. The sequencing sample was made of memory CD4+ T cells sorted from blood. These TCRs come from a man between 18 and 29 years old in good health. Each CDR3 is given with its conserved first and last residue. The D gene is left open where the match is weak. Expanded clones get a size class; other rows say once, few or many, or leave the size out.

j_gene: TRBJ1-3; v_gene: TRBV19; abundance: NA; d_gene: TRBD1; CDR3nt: TGTGCCAGTTGCCCGACAGGGACCGGAAACACCATATATTTT; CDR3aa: CASCPTGTGNTIYF
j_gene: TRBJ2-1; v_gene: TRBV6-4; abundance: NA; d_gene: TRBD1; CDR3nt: TGTGCCAGCAGTGACAGGTATAGGACAGGGGTCAATGAGCAGTTCTTC; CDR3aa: CASSDRYRTGVNEQFF
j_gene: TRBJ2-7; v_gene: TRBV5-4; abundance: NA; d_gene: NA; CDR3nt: TGTGCCAGCAGCTTGGCGGGGGCGGGGGTCTCCTACGAGCAGTACTTC; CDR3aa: CASSLAGAGVSYEQYF
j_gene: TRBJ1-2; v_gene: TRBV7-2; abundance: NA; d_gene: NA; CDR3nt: TGTGCCAGCAGCTTCGGACAGTCTCAGGGCTACACCTTC; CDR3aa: CASSFGQSQGYTF
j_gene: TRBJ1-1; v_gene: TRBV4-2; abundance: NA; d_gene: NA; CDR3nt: TGTGCCAGCAGCCAAGAATGGCAGTTGAACACTGAAGCTTTCTTT; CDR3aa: CASSQEWQLNTEAFF
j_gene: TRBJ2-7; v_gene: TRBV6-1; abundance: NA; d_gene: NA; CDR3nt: TGTGCCAGCAGTGAACCAGGGATTTACGAGCAGTACTTC; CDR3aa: CASSEPGIYEQYF
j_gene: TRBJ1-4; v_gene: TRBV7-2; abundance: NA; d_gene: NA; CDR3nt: TGTGCCAGCAGCCAACAGTCTTCTAATGAAAAACTGTTTTTT; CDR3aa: CASSQQSSNEKLFF
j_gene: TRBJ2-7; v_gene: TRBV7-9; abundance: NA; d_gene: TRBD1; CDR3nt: TGTGCCAGCAGCCCATACGACAGGGCTCTAGGGGACGAGCAGTACTTC; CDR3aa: CASSPYDRALGDEQYF
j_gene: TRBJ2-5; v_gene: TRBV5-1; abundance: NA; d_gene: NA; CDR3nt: TGCGCCAGCAGGGCCGGGCCCTTCGGGGAGACCCAGTACTTC; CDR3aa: CASRAGPFGETQYF
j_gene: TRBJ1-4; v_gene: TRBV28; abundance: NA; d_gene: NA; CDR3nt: TGTGCCAGCAGTTTTCTCCGGGAAAAACTGTTTTTT; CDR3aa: CASSFLREKLFF
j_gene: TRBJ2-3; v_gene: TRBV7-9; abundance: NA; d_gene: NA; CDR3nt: TGTGCCAGCAGCTTAGTTCTAGGAAGCACAGATACGCAGTATTTT; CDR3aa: CASSLVLGSTDTQYF
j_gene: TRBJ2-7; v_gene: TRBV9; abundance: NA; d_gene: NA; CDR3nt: TGTGCCAGCAGCGTAGACTTGTTAACCTACGAGCAGTACTTC; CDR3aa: CASSVDLLTYEQYF
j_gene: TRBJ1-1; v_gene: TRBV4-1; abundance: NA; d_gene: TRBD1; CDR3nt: TGCGCCAGCAGCCATGGAGACAGGGGAACTTTCTTT; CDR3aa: CASSHGDRGTFF
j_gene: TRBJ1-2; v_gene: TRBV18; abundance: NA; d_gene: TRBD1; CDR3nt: TGTGCCAGCTCACCGAGAGACACAGGGGGCGGATATGGCTACACCTTC; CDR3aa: CASSPRDTGGGYGYTF
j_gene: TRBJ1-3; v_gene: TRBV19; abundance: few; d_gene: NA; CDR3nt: TGTGCCAGTAGTTCCGGACTCTCCTCTGGAAACACCATATATTTT; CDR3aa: CASSSGLSSGNTIYF
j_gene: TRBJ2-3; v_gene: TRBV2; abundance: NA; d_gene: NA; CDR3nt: TGTGCCAGCGGTCTGAGTACAGATACGCAGTATTTT; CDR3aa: CASGLSTDTQYF
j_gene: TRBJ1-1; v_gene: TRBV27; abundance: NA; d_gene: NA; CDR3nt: TGTGCCAGCAGTTTACTCTCGGGTACGGGTGAAGCTTTCTTT; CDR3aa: CASSLLSGTGEAFF
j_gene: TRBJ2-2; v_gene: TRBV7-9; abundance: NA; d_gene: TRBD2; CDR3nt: TGTGCCAGCAGCCCAACAGCGGGAGGGAACGGGGAGCTGTTTTTT; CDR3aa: CASSPTAGGNGELFF
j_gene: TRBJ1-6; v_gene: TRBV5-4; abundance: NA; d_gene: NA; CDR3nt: TGTGCCAGCAGCTCCGGGACTAATAATTCACCCCTCCACTTT; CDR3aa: CASSSGTNNSPLHF
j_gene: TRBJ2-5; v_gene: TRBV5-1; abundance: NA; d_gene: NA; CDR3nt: TGCGCCAGCAGCTATAACCAAGAGACCCAGTACTTC; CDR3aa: CASSYNQETQYF
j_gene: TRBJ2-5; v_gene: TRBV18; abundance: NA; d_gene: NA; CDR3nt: TGTGCCAGCTCACCACTAATACAAGAGACCCAGTACTTC; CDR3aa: CASSPLIQETQYF
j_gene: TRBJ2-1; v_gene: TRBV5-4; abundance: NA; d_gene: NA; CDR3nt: TGTGCCAGCAGCCCGCCAGGAGGGGAAAGGTACAATGAGCAGTTCTTC; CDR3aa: CASSPPGGERYNEQFF
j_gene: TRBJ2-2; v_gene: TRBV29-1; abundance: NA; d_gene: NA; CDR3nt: TGCAGCGGTTCAAGAAACACCGGGGAGCTGTTTTTT; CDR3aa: CSGSRNTGELFF
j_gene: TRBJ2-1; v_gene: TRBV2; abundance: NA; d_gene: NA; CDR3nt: TGTGCCAGCAGCGTCGGCGAGCAGTTCTTC; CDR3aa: CASSVGEQFF
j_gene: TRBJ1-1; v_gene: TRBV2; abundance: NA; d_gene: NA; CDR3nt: TGTGCCAGCATCTCCCGGCAGGGAAGGTCTGAAGCTTTCTTT; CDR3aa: CASISRQGRSEAFF
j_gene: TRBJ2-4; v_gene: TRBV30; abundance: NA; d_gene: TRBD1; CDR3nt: TGTGCCTCGGGACAGGGGGGTATAGGCAAAAACATTCAGTACTTC; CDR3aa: CASGQGGIGKNIQYF
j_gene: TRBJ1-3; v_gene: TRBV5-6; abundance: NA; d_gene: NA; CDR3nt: TGTGCCAGCAGCGAGAACGGGATATCCTCTGGAAACACCATATATTTT; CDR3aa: CASSENGISSGNTIYF
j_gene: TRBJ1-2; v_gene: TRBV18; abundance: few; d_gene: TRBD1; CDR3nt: TGTGCCAGCTCACCCGGGACAGGATCGGCCTATGGCTACACCTTC; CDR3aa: CASSPGTGSAYGYTF
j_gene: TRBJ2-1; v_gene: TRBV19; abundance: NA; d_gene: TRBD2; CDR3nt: TGTGCCAGTAGTGTGGCGGGAGGGCCGTCTGAGCAGTTCTTC; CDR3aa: CASSVAGGPSEQFF
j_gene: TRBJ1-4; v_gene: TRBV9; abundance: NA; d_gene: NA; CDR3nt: TGTGCCAGCAGCGTCCGGGACGTTAATGAAAAACTGTTTTTT; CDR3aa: CASSVRDVNEKLFF
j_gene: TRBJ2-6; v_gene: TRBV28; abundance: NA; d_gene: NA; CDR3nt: TGTGCCAGCAGTTTACCCAGACCGTCTGGGGCCAACGTCCTGACTTTC; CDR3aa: CASSLPRPSGANVLTF
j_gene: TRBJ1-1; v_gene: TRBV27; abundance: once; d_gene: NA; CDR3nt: TGTGCCAGCAGAACCAAACCAGGGGACCCTACGAACACTGAAGCTTTCTTT; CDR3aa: CASRTKPGDPTNTEAFF
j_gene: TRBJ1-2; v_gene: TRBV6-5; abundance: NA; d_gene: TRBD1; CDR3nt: TGTGCCAGCAGTTACGGAGGTGGACAGGCCTATGGCTACACCTTC; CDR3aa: CASSYGGGQAYGYTF
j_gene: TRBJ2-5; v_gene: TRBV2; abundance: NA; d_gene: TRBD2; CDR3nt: TGTGCCAGCAGTCAAGATAGCGGGAGCGGAGAGACCCAGTACTTC; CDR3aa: CASSQDSGSGETQYF
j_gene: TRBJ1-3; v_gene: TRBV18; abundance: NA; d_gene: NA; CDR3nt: TGTGCCAGCTCACCGGACGGAAACTCTGGAAACACCATATATTTT; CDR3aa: CASSPDGNSGNTIYF
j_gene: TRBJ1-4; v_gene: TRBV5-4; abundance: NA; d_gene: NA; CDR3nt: TGTGCCAGCAGCTTGTGGGTTCATAATGAAAAACTGTTTTTT; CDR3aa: CASSLWVHNEKLFF
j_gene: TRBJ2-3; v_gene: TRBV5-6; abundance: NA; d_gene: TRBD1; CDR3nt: TGTGCCAGCAGCTTCGGACAGGGGGCAGATACGCAGTATTTT; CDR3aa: CASSFGQGADTQYF
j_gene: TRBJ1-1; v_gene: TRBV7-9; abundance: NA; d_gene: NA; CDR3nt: TGTGCCAGCAGCGGGCCTCCGATGAACACTGAAGCTTTCTTT; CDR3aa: CASSGPPMNTEAFF
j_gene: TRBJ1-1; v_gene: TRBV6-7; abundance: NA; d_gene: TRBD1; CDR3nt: TGTGCCAGCACCCCAGGGGGTCAAGATCTTGAAGCTTTCTTT; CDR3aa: CASTPGGQDLEAFF
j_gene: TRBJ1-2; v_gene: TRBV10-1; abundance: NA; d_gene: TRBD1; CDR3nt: TGCGCCAGCAGTGAGGGTGAGGGACAGAACTGGGGTGGCTACACCTTC; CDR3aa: CASSEGEGQNWGGYTF
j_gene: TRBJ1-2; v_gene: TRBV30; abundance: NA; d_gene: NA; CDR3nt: TGTGCCTGCCTAGGACAGACGGGATCTGGCTACACCTTC; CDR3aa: CACLGQTGSGYTF
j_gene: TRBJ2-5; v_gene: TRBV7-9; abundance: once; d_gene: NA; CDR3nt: TGTGCCAGCAGCTTACGGGCCTCAGAGACCCAGTACTTC; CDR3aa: CASSLRASETQYF
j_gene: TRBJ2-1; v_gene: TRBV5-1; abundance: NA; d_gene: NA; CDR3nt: TGCGCCAGCAGCTTGAACGGACTAAGCTCCTACAATGAGCAGTTCTTC; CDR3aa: CASSLNGLSSYNEQFF
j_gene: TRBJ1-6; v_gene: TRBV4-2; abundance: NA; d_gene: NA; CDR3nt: TGTGCCAGCAGCCATCTTGGCGAGGGTCAGAATTCACCCCTCCACTTT; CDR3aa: CASSHLGEGQNSPLHF
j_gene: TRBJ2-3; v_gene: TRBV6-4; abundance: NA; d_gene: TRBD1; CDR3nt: TGTGCCAGCAGCCGGGACAGGGGTGATACGCAGTATTTT; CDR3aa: CASSRDRGDTQYF
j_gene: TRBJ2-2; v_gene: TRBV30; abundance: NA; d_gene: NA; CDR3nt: TGTGCCTGGAGTCCTCCCAACACCGGGGAGCTGTTTTTT; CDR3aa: CAWSPPNTGELFF
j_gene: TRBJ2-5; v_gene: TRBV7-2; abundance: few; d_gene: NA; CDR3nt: TGTGCCAGCAGCTTAGGGGGTCGCACGGGGGAGACCCAGTACTTC; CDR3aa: CASSLGGRTGETQYF
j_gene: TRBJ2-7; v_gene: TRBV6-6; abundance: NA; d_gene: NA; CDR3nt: TGTGCCAGCAGTTACCAGCAGCTCTACGAGCAGTACTTC; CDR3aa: CASSYQQLYEQYF
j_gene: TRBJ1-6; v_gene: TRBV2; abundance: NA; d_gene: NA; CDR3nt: TGTGCCAGCAGCGGGGACGGCCGAGTCCCACCCCTCCACTTT; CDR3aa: CASSGDGRVPPLHF
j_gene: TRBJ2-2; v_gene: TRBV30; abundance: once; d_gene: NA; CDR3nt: TGTGCCTGGACGGAGAACACCGGGGAGCTGTTTTTT; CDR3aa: CAWTENTGELFF